What follows are 16 T cell receptor beta chains derived from one specimen sequenced in a study of T cell responses to AZD1222 COVID-19 vaccine. Sequencing was performed with immunoSEQ multiplex PCR; in TCRdb, only in-frame clones are kept and a portion is missing. The sample records approximately 140,000 clones, around 90% being singletons. Source: peripheral blood, taken on day 0 of AZD1222 vaccination. The origin of the receptors is an adult in good health.

This chain joins TRBV14 and TRBJ1-1, with a possible D match to TRBD1 (5 bases). V lost 0 bases to trimming and J lost 0 bases, with 14 bases between them. The CDR3 loop spans 17 amino acids. From germline, CDR1 is SGHDN and CDR2 FVKESK. CDR3 in amino acids: CASSQDRGRNLNTEAFF. CDR3 nucleotides: TGTGCCAGCAGCCAAGACCGGGGACGGAACCTGAACACTGAAGCTTTCTTT.

The chain couples TRBV7-3 to TRBJ2-1; unclear D gene. Trimming took 4 bases from V and 9 from J, leaving 13 bases between them. Germline CDR1 reads SGHTA; CDR2 reads FQGTGA. This CDR3 has 13 residues. The CDR3: CASSSMGSAEQFF. CDR3 in DNA: TGTGCCAGCAGCTCCATGGGCAGTGCTGAGCAGTTCTTC.

The rearrangement joins TRBV24-1 to TRBJ2-2, with 8 bases aligning to TRBD1. V shed 7 bases, J shed 5 bases, and the junction held 11 bases outside the gene matches. Germline V gene lookup returns CDR1 KGHDR and CDR2 SFDVKD. The CDR3 extends over 16 amino acids. The CDR3 DNA is TGTGCCACCAGAGAGACTAGGACAGGGCCGACCGGGGAGCTGTTTTTT. It is translated as CATRETRTGPTGELFF.

The chain carries TRBV5-1 and TRBJ2-7; TRBD1 matches at 8 bases. Germline CDR1 reads SGHRS; CDR2 reads YFSETQ. The CDR3 contains 14 residues. V shed 2 bases, J shed 4 bases, and the junction held 5 bases outside the gene matches. Here the CDR3 DNA reads TGCGCCAGCAGCTTCTCAGGGGGCGTTTACGAGCAGTACTTC. Protein product: CASSFSGGVYEQYF.

This clone was observed a single time. The V gene is TRBV19, the J gene TRBJ2-1, with D tentatively TRBD1 (5 bases). The V end was cut by 3 bases, the J end by 5 bases, with 23 bases between. Germline CDR1 and CDR2: LNHDA and SQIVND (reference sequence). This CDR3 has 18 amino acids. The CDR3 DNA follows: TGTGCCAGTAGTATGACCCCAGCAAGTAGGCGGACAAACAATGAGCAGTTCTTC. Protein sequence: CASSMTPASRRTNNEQFF.

The gene calls are TRBV9 and TRBJ2-1; weak D call: TRBD2 (5 bases). Deletions cut 5 bases from V and 7 bases from J, with 10 bases between. This CDR3 is built from 12 residues. Germline V gene lookup returns CDR1 SGDLS and CDR2 YYNGEE. The CDR3 region has the DNA TGTGCCAGCAGACCAATAGCGAATGAGCAGTTCTTC. Its protein product is CASRPIANEQFF.

J is TRBJ2-6 and V is TRBV3-1 (or the pseudogene TRBV3-2); 8 nucleotides align to TRBD1. V was clipped by 0 bases and J by 1 base; unmatched bases: 8. Germline CDR1 and CDR2: LGHDT and YNNKEL (reference sequence). This CDR3 spans 19 amino acids. In DNA form, the CDR3 reads TGTGCCAGCAGCCAAGATTTTAGGACAGGGAGGTCTGGGGCCAACGTCCTGACTTTC. This gives the protein CASSQDFRTGRSGANVLTF.

The rearrangement joins TRBV6-2 or TRBV6-3 to TRBJ2-1; TRBD2 is a possible D gene (6 bases). Germline V CDR1 and CDR2: MNHEY, SVGEGT. CDR3 length: 17 residues. The V end lost 2 bases, the J end lost 0 bases, and 14 bases lay between the germline ends. The CDR3 spells CASSYAGGASSYNEQFF. The DNA of the CDR3 is TGTGCCAGCAGTTACGCCGGGGGAGCAAGCTCCTACAATGAGCAGTTCTTC.

This chain links TRBV7-2 with TRBJ1-1; D possibly corresponds to TRBD1 (5 bases). CDR3 length: 17 residues. Germline V lookup: CDR1 SGHTA, CDR2 FQGNSA. V dropped 3 bases and J dropped 5 bases, with 22 bases sitting between them. The CDR3 nucleotides are TGTGCCAGCAGCTTTAGGTATAAGGGCCTGTGGGGGACTGAAGCTTTCTTT. It codes for CASSFRYKGLWGTEAFF.

This clone was counted a few times. This sequence joins TRBV4-2 and TRBJ2-1; the D is unclear. CDR1 and CDR2 (germline): LGHNA, YNFKEQ. The CDR3 is 13 residues long. Trimming removed 4 bases at V and 2 bases at J, with 6 bases between. In DNA form, the CDR3 reads TGTGCCAGCAGCCCCCATACCTACAATGAGCAGTTCTTC. Protein product: CASSPHTYNEQFF.

The gene calls are TRBV30 and TRBJ2-3; D remains unclear. In germline, CDR1 is GTSNPN, CDR2 SVGIG (reference sequence). The CDR3 spans 13 residues. Trimming stripped 3 bases from V and 7 bases from J, with 14 bases between. CDR3 amino acids: CAWREAIPNTQYF. In nucleotides, the CDR3 is TGTGCCTGGAGAGAAGCCATCCCCAATACGCAGTATTTT.

The chain links TRBV6-2 or TRBV6-3 to TRBJ1-1, with D possibly matching TRBD1 (6 bases). CDR3 length: 17 amino acids. Trimming pared 2 bases from V and 7 bases from J, leaving 23 bases between. Germline CDR1 reads MNHEY; CDR2 reads SVGEGT. The CDR3 bases are TGTGCCAGCAGTTACCCCTTTGGTGGGGGGGGCTCAAATGAAGCTTTCTTT. It codes for CASSYPFGGGGSNEAFF.

The rearrangement joins TRBV29-1 to TRBJ2-2, with no clear D. Germline loops: CDR1 SQVTM, CDR2 ANQGSEA. The V end lost 6 bases, the J end lost 2 bases, and 10 bases lay between the germline ends. The length of the CDR3 is 13 residues. The CDR3: CSVKTENTGELFF. CDR3 bases: TGCAGCGTCAAAACCGAAAACACCGGGGAGCTGTTTTTT.

This chain joins TRBV19 and TRBJ2-7; no definite D call. The CDR3 is made up of 13 amino acids. Between the trimmed V and J ends, which lost 7 bases and 0 bases, there was a span of 10 bases. Germline CDR1 reads LNHDA; CDR2 reads SQIVND (reference sequence). The chain's CDR3 is CASKGDGSYEQYF. In DNA, the CDR3 is TGTGCCAGTAAGGGTGACGGCTCCTACGAGCAGTACTTC. Together with reference TRBV19 and TRBJ2-7, the CDR3 gives the full variable domain: DGGITQSPKYLFRKEGQNVTLSCEQNLNHDAMYWYRQDPGQGLRLIYYSQIVNDFQKGDIAEGYSVSREKKESFPLTVTSAQKNPTAFYLCASKGDGSYEQYFGPGTRLTVT.

This chain uses TRBV5-4 with TRBJ1-2; tentative D call: TRBD1 (6 bases). Trimming shortened V by 4 bases and J by 8 bases, and 18 bases separated the two germline ends. CDR1 and CDR2 from the germline V gene are SGHNT and YYREEE (reference sequence). The CDR3 covers 14 residues. CDR3 sequence reads: CASSQSVGAGGYTF. The CDR3 bases are TGTGCCAGCAGCCAATCTGTGGGGGCGGGCGGCTACACCTTC.

The V gene is TRBV5-4, the J gene TRBJ1-1; D possibly corresponds to TRBD1 (5 bases). V was clipped by 2 bases and J by 1 base, with 9 bases between them. The germline CDR1 and CDR2 sequences are SGHNT and YYREEE (reference sequence). This CDR3 is built from 14 residues. The CDR3 loop reads CASSLPGRNTEAFF. The CDR3 DNA reads TGTGCCAGCAGCTTACCGGGACGGAACACTGAAGCTTTCTTT.